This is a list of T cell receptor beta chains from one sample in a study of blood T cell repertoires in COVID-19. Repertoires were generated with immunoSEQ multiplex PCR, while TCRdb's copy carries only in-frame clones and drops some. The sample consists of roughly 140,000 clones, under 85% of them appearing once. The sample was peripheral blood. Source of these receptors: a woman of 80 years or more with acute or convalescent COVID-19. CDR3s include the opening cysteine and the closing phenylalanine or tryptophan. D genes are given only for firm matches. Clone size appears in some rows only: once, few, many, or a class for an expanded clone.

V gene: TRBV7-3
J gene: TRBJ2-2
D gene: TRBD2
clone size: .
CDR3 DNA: TGTGCCAGCAGCATAACTAGCGGGGGGCCAAACACCGGGGAGCTGTTTTTT
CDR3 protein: CASSITSGGPNTGELFF

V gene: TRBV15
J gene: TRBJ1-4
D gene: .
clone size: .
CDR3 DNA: TGTGCCACCAGCAGAGTTCGCGGGGCGCGGGCTAATGAAAAACTGTTTTTT
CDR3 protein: CATSRVRGARANEKLFF

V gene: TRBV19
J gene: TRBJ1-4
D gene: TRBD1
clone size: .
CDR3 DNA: TGTGCCAGTAGTCAGGGGGAAGGAGAAAAACTGTTTTTT
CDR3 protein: CASSQGEGEKLFF

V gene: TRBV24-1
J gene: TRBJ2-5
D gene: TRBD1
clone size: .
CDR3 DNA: TGTGCCACCAGTGATTCGGGACAGGGTGGATTGGAGACCCAGTACTTC
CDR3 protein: CATSDSGQGGLETQYF

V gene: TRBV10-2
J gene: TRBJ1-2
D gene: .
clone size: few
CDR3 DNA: TGCGCCAGCAGTGAGGCAGGGGTTGGCTACACCTTC
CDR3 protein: CASSEAGVGYTF

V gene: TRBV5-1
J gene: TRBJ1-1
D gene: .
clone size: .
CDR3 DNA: TGCGCCAGCAGCCAGGTCCAGATGAACACTGAAGCTTTCTTT
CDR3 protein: CASSQVQMNTEAFF

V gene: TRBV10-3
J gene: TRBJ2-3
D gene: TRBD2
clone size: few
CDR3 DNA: TGTGCCATCAGAGAGCGGGAGACGGGAGATACGCAGTATTTT
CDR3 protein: CAIRERETGDTQYF

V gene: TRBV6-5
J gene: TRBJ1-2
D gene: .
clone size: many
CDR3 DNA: TGTGCCAGCAGTTCAAAGACAGCCTATGGCTACACCTTC
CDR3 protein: CASSSKTAYGYTF

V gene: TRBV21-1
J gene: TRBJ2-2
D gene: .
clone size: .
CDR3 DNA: TGTGCCAGCTTTGTTTCCTTAGCTGGGTTTTTTGATAGTACCGGGGAGCTGTTTTTT
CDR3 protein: CASFVSLAGFFDSTGELFF

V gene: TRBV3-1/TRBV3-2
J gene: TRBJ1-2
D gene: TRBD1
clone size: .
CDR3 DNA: TGTGCCAGCAGTCCTACGACAGGGACCGGCTACACCTTC
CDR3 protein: CASSPTTGTGYTF

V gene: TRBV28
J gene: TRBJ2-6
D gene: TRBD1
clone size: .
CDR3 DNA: TGTGCCAGCAGTTTATTTATACCCACGGGACAGGTCGGGTCTGGGGCCAACGTCCTGACTTTC
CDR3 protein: CASSLFIPTGQVGSGANVLTF

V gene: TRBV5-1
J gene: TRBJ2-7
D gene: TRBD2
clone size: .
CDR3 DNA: TGCGCCAGCAGCCTCGGACTAGCTTTGGCTTCTGAGCAGTACTTC
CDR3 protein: CASSLGLALASEQYF

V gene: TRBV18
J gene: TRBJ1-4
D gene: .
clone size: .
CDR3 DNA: TGTGCCAGCTCACCATCAGTTCTCAGGACTAATGAAAAACTGTTTTTT
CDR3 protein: CASSPSVLRTNEKLFF

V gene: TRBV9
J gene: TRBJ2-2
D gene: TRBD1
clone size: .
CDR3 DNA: TGTGCCAGCAGCGTAGAAGGGGACAGGGGGGAGCTGTTTTTT
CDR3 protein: CASSVEGDRGELFF

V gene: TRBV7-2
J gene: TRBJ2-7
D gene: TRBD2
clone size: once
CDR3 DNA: TGTGCCAGCAGCTTAGGAGCGGGGGTGATCGAGCAGTACTTC
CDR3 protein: CASSLGAGVIEQYF

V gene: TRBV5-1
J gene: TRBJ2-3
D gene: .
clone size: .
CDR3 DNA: TGCGCCAGCAGCTTGGGAGGTCGAGATACGCAGTATTTT
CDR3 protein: CASSLGGRDTQYF

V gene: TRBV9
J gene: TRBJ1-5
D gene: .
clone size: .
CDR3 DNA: TGTGCCAGCAGCGTAGATTGGCAGGGAGGTCAGCCCCAGCATTTT
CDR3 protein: CASSVDWQGGQPQHF

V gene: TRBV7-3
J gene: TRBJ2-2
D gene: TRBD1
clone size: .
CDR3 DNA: TGTGCCAGCAGCCCCCTCGGACAGGGGGCTGTCACCGGGGAGCTGTTTTTT
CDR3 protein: CASSPLGQGAVTGELFF

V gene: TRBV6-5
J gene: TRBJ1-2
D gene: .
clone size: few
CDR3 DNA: TGTGCAGTCACGGGGGGCTATGGCTACACCTTC
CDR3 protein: CAVTGGYGYTF

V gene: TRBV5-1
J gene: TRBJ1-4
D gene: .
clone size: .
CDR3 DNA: TGCGCCAGCAGCTTGCACAGTGGGGAAAAACTGTTTTTT
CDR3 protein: CASSLHSGEKLFF

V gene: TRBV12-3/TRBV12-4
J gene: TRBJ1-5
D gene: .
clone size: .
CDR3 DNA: TGTGCCAGCAGTTTAGCCAGGGGTCAGCCCCAGCATTTT
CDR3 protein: CASSLARGQPQHF

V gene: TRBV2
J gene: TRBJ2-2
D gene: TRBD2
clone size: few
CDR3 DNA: TGTGCCAGCAGATACCTTGTCGGACTAGCGGGAGAGACGAACACCGGGGAGCTGTTTTTT
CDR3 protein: CASRYLVGLAGETNTGELFF

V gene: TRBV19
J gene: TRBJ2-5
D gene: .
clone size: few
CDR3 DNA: TGTGCCAGTAGTAAGGCGGGGGCCCCCCAAGAGACCCAGTACTTC
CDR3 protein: CASSKAGAPQETQYF

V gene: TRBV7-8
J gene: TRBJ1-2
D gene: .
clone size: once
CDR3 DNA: TGTGCCAGCAGCTTAACTACAGGGCCCTATGGCTACACCTTC
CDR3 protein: CASSLTTGPYGYTF

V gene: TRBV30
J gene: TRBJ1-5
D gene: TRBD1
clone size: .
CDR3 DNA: TGTGCCTGGAGTGCCTCCGGGACAGGGGCGTTCAATCAGCCCCAGCATTTT
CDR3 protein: CAWSASGTGAFNQPQHF

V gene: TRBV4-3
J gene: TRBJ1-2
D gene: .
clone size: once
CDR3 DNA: TGCGCCAGCAGCCAAGAGTCGACAGGCAAGAACTATGGCTACACCTTC
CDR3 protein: CASSQESTGKNYGYTF

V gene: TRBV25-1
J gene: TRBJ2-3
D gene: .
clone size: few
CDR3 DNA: TGTGCCAGCAGTGCGGAGGGATTAATAGCAGATACGCAGTATTTT
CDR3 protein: CASSAEGLIADTQYF

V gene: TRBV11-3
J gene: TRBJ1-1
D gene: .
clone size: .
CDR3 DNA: TGTGCCAGCAGCCCCCACGGGGGAATGGTCACTGAAGCTTTCTTT
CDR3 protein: CASSPHGGMVTEAFF

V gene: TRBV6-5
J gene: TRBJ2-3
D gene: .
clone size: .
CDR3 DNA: TGTGCCAGCAGTTACTCGAGGGTTAGGGATACGCAGTATTTT
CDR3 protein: CASSYSRVRDTQYF

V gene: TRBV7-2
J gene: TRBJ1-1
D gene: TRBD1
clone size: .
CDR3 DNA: TGTGCCAGCAGCTTAGACGGGACAGGGACTGAAGCTTTCTTT
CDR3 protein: CASSLDGTGTEAFF

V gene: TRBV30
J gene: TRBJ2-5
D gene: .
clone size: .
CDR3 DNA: TGTGCCTGGAGTGTACTCCGGGAGACCCAGTACTTC
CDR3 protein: CAWSVLRETQYF

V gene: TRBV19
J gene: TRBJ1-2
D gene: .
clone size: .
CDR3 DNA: TGTGCCAGTAGTCGGCAGGGATCGGAGGGCTACACCTTC
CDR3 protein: CASSRQGSEGYTF

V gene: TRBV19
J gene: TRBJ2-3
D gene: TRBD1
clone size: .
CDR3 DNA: TGTGCCAGTAGTTTCCTTCCAGGTGGACAGGAACTTGATACGCAGTATTTT
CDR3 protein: CASSFLPGGQELDTQYF

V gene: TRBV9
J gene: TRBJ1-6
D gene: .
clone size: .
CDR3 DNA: TGTGCCAGCAGCCTCGGGGACACAAATAATTCACCCCTCCACTTT
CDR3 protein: CASSLGDTNNSPLHF

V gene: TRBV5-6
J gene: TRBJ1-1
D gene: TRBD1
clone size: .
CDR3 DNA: TGTGCCAGCAGCTTGGATTTAGGGGGTGATACAGGGGGCCAAGCTTTCTTT
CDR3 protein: CASSLDLGGDTGGQAFF

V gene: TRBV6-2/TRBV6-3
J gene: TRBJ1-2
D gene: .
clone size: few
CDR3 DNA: TGTGCCAGCAGTTACGTCAGGGAGGGCTATGGCTACACCTTC
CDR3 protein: CASSYVREGYGYTF

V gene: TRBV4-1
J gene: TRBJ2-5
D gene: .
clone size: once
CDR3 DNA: TGCGCCAGCAGCCAAGATCAAACGGGGGTCGTAGCAGAGACCCAGTACTTC
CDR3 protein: CASSQDQTGVVAETQYF

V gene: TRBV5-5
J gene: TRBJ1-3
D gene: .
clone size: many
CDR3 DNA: TGTGCCAGCAGCACCTCGGTCACCCTCTCTGGAAACACCATATATTTT
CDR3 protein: CASSTSVTLSGNTIYF

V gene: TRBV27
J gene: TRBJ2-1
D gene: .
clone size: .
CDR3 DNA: TGTGCCAGCAGTTTATCCGTTAACAATGAGCAGTTCTTC
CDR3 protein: CASSLSVNNEQFF

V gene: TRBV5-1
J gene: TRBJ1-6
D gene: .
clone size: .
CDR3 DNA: TGCGCCAGCAGCTTGTCCGCAGATTCACCCCTCCACTTT
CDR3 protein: CASSLSADSPLHF

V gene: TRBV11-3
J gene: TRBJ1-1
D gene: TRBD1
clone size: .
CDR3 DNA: TGTGCCAGCAGCTCCCTGACAGGGACTGAAGCTTTCTTT
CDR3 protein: CASSSLTGTEAFF

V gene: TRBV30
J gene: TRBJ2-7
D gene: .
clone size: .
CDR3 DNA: TGTGCCTGGAGTCCCGAGGGTTACGAGCAGTACTTC
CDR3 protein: CAWSPEGYEQYF

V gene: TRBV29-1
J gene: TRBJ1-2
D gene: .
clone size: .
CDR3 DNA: TGCAGCGTTGAAGATCTGTGGGAGGGGACCTACTCTGGCTACACCTTC
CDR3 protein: CSVEDLWEGTYSGYTF

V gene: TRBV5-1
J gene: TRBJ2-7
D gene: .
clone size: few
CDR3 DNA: TGCGCCAGCAGCTTGGCCCTAGGGGGGGGCTCCTACGAGCAGTACTTC
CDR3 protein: CASSLALGGGSYEQYF

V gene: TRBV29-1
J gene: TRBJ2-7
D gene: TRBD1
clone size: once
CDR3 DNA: TGCAGCGTTGAAGACGCCGGGACAGCCTACGAGCAGTACTTC
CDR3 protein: CSVEDAGTAYEQYF

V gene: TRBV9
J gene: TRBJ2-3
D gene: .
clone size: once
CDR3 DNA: TGTGCCAGCAGCCTTACAGGGGACTCTCTAACGCAGTATTTT
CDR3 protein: CASSLTGDSLTQYF

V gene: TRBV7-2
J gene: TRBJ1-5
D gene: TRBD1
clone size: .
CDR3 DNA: TGTGCCAGCAGCCCCCGGACAGGTCCGAGCAATCAGCCCCAGCATTTT
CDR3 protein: CASSPRTGPSNQPQHF

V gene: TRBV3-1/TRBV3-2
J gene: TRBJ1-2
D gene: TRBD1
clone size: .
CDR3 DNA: TGTGCCAGCAGCCCCCGGACAGGGCCAGCTTTCTATGGCTACACCTTC
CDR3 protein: CASSPRTGPAFYGYTF

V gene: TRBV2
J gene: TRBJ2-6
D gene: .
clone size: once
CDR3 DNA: TGTGCCAGCAGCCTTGGGGCCAACGTCCTGACTTTC
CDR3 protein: CASSLGANVLTF